This entry describes one T cell receptor beta chain. Its antigen is not identified. Constant-segment primers and 5'RACE yielded cDNA libraries for TCR alpha and TCR beta, each carrying sample barcodes and UMIs. TCRdb reprocessed the 5' RACE reads via MiXCR and lists one record per CDR3 protein. The table has roughly 620,000 distinct CDR3 sequences, around 17% seen once. This CDR3 has 17 amino acids. Trimming took off 4 bases at V and 2 bases at J, with 21 bases between the two ends. Looked up from germline, CDR1 is SGHKS and CDR2 is YYEKEE (reference sequence). These data belong to a study of T-cell memory formation after mild COVID-19. Study-level results: In pre-infection memory, a portion of responding clones appeared, which suggested that cross-reactive memory joined. Contracting clones from day 15 to 85 had balanced CD4/CD8; later expanders favoured CD4+.

This TCR came from an adult woman who had mild COVID-19 (a few samples of this study predate the infection). Cell type and time point are not known. Sequencing was carried out using PBMCs or a T cell subset sorted from them (not recorded which). The chain uses TRBV5-5 and TRBJ2-5; no clear D. CDR3 amino acids: CASSPFQRSAEQETQYF. The CDR3 nucleotides are TGTGCCAGCAGCCCCTTCCAACGGTCTGCGGAGCAAGAGACCCAGTACTTC.